A single sample is the source of the 18 T cell receptor beta chains below, sequenced in a study of shared clonotypes between healthy human individuals. Profiled with immunoSEQ multiplex PCR; TCRdb holds only in-frame clones, not every one. In the table there are about 960,000 clones, over 60% of which are singletons. The specimen sequenced was memory CD4+ T cells sorted from blood. Stated subset: CD45RA-negative fraction. These receptors were collected from a man younger than 35 in good health.

V is TRBV25-1 and J is TRBJ1-2; D remains unclear. This CDR3 spans 14 amino acids. Germline V gene lookup returns CDR1 MGHDK and CDR2 SYGVNS. V was trimmed by 3 bases and J by 4 bases, leaving 12 bases between them. The CDR3 is CASSENPRGYGYTF. The CDR3 nucleotides are TGTGCCAGCAGTGAGAACCCGCGCGGCTATGGCTACACCTTC.

The rearrangement links TRBV28 to TRBJ2-1, with 7 bases matching TRBD2. CDR1 MDHEN and CDR2 SYDVKM come from the germline V gene. The V gene end was trimmed by 7 bases and the J gene end by 4 bases; junction bases not matched to a gene: 10. This CDR3 is built from 15 residues. CDR3 sequence: CASISRGVGYNEQFF. The CDR3 DNA sequence: TGTGCCAGCATCTCCCGGGGGGTGGGGTACAATGAGCAGTTCTTC.

This chain uses TRBV4-1 with TRBJ1-6, with 7 nucleotides matching TRBD1. Per germline, CDR1 MGHRA and CDR2 YSYEKL. This CDR3 is built from 15 residues. Trimming at V came to 0 bases and at J to 9 bases, leaving 5 bases not matched to a gene. In DNA form, the CDR3 reads TGCGCCAGCAGCCAAGACCCCCAGGGGGGTTCACCCCTCCACTTT. This encodes CASSQDPQGGSPLHF.

For this clone: The same CDR3 also results from other DNA sequences found in this sample. V and J are TRBV30 and TRBJ1-1; D not certain. The germline V gene encodes CDR1 GTSNPN and CDR2 SVGIG (reference sequence). The CDR3 spans 11 residues. Trimming stripped 1 base from V and 6 bases from J, with 6 bases between. The CDR3, as DNA: TGTGCCTGGAGTGGGGCCCCTGAAGCTTTCTTT. Its protein is CAWSGAPEAFF.

The rearrangement uses TRBV5-1 and TRBJ1-6, with TRBD1 as a possible D gene (6 bases). CDR1 and CDR2 (germline): SGHRS, YFSETQ. The CDR3 loop spans 15 amino acids. V lost 4 bases, J lost 6 bases, and 14 bases lay in between. This chain's CDR3 is CASSPQTGLNSPLHF. The CDR3 DNA sequence: TGCGCCAGCAGCCCCCAGACAGGACTTAATTCACCCCTCCACTTT. Supplemented by reference TRBV5-1 and TRBJ1-6, the full variable domain reads KAGVTQTPRYLIKTRGQQVTLSCSPISGHRSVSWYQQTPGQGLQFLFEYFSETQRNKGNFPGRFSGRQFSNSRSEMNVSTLELGDSALYLCASSPQTGLNSPLHFGNGTRLTVT.

DNA for the CDR3: TGTGCCTGGAGTGTAGGGAAGGGGCACACCGGGGAGCTGTTTTTT. It yields the protein CAWSVGKGHTGELFF. The chain is built from TRBV30 and TRBJ2-2; weak D call: TRBD1 (5 bases). V gave up 0 bases and J gave up 3 bases, with 11 bases separating them. Germline CDR1 is GTSNPN and CDR2 is SVGIG (reference sequence). This CDR3 has 15 amino acids.

A few counts support this clone. The rearrangement links TRBV18 to TRBJ1-1; no definite D call. The CDR3 is 12 residues long. The germline V gene encodes CDR1 KGHSH and CDR2 LQKENI. The V gene lost 4 bases and the J gene lost 6 bases, with 9 bases spanning the gap. CDR3 amino acids: CASSRNAPEAFF. The CDR3, as DNA: TGTGCCAGCTCACGGAACGCCCCTGAAGCTTTCTTT.

This clone was counted a few times. V gene TRBV27 combines with J gene TRBJ2-5, with D possibly being TRBD1 (6 bases). CDR3 size: 13 residues. With 10 bases removed from V and 0 bases from J, the gap between germline ends came to 12 bases. Germline CDR1 and CDR2: MNHEY and SMNVEV (reference sequence). The CDR3 nucleotides are TGTGCCACCCGATGGGGGCACCAAGAGACCCAGTACTTC. Amino acid sequence: CATRWGHQETQYF.

A note on this clone: Other DNA sequences in this specimen translate into the identical CDR3. V gene TRBV18 combines with J gene TRBJ1-5, with a weak D call TRBD1 (6 bases). CDR1 is KGHSH and CDR2 is LQKENI in the germline V gene. Trimming took 3 bases from V and 1 from J, leaving 7 bases between them. The CDR3 runs 14 residues. The CDR3 loop is CASSPGQSNQPQHF. The CDR3 coding sequence is TGTGCCAGCTCACCGGGACAAAGCAATCAGCCCCAGCATTTT.

The chain has TRBV5-4 and TRBJ1-1; TRBD1 matches at 9 bases. Germline assignment: CDR1 SGHNT and CDR2 YYREEE (reference sequence). CDR3 length: 16 amino acids. Trimming at V came to 2 bases and at J to 1 base, leaving 6 bases not matched to a gene. CDR3 bases: TGTGCCAGCAGCTTACCGGGGACAGGGCAGAACACTGAAGCTTTCTTT. Translating it yields CASSLPGTGQNTEAFF. The full variable domain, its missing parts supplied by reference TRBV5-4 and TRBJ1-1, is ETGVTQSPTHLIKTRGQQVTLRCSSQSGHNTVSWYQQALGQGPQFIFQYYREEENGRGNFPPRFSGLQFPNYSSELNVNALELDDSALYLCASSLPGTGQNTEAFFGQGTRLTVV.

The V gene is TRBV4-1, the J gene TRBJ1-5, with D unresolved. The CDR3 covers 13 residues. Germline V gene sequence: CDR1 MGHRA, CDR2 YSYEKL. Trimming removed 0 bases from V and 6 bases from J, with 6 bases in between. CDR3 sequence: CASSQDSRQPQHF. The CDR3 region has the DNA TGCGCCAGCAGCCAAGACAGTCGTCAGCCCCAGCATTTT.

This clone was observed a handful of times. Other DNA sequences in this specimen translate into the identical CDR3. The CDR3 DNA sequence: TGTGCCAGCAGCTTAGCCAGCTATGGCTACACCTTC. Amino acid sequence: CASSLASYGYTF. The J gene is TRBJ1-2, the V gene TRBV7-9; no firm D call. Trimming shortened V by 0 bases and J by 4 bases, and 3 bases separated the two germline ends. Per the germline V gene, CDR1 is SEHNR and CDR2 is FQNEAQ (reference sequence). The length of the CDR3 is 12 residues.

This clone occurred many times. The chain employs TRBV10-3 and TRBJ2-3; D is ambiguous. Trimming cost V 6 bases and J 4 bases, with 8 bases left between them. The length of the CDR3 is 12 residues. Per the germline V gene, CDR1 is ENHRY and CDR2 is SYGVKD. The CDR3 protein is CAISPDSDTQYF. In DNA, the CDR3 is TGTGCCATCAGCCCAGATTCAGATACGCAGTATTTT.

This clone was picked up many times. The V and J genes are TRBV19 and TRBJ2-1, with 7 bases identical to TRBD1. The V gene end was trimmed by 7 bases and the J gene end by 7 bases; junction bases not matched to a gene: 10. The CDR3 runs to 14 residues. CDR1 and CDR2 from the germline V gene are LNHDA and SQIVND (reference sequence). The CDR3 loop is CASKGSGGWNEQFF. As DNA, the CDR3 is TGTGCCAGTAAGGGGTCAGGGGGATGGAATGAGCAGTTCTTC.

The J gene is TRBJ1-5, the V gene TRBV28, with TRBD1 matching 7 bases. The V and J ends lost 4 bases and 0 bases, in that order; junction bases with no gene match: 9. Germline V CDR1 and CDR2: MDHEN, SYDVKM. This CDR3 spans 17 amino acids. CDR3 loop: CASSSPGGGISNQPQHF. The CDR3 DNA is TGTGCCAGCAGTTCCCCAGGGGGAGGGATTAGCAATCAGCCCCAGCATTTT.

The rearrangement uses TRBV6-5 and TRBJ2-2; D remains ambiguous. The V and J ends lost 1 base and 6 bases respectively, with 3 bases between them. Germline assignment: CDR1 MNHEY and CDR2 SVGAGI. CDR3 size: 12 residues. For the CDR3, the DNA is TGTGCCAGCAGTTACTGGGCCGGGGAGCTGTTTTTT. It encodes CASSYWAGELFF.

This clone was counted a few times. The chain couples TRBV9 to TRBJ2-2; D not resolved. The CDR3 spans 11 residues. Germline V gene lookup returns CDR1 SGDLS and CDR2 YYNGEE. Trimming removed 4 bases from V and 9 bases from J, with 7 bases in between. The CDR3 reads CASSYDRELFF. The CDR3 nucleotides read TGTGCCAGCAGCTACGACCGGGAGCTGTTTTTT.

The V and J genes are TRBV5-6 and TRBJ1-6; 8 positions match TRBD1. The CDR3 is made up of 14 amino acids. The germline V gene has CDR1 SGHDT and CDR2 YYEEEE. The ends lost 0 bases at V and 7 bases at J; junction bases unmatched: 0. The chain's CDR3 is CASSLGDRNSPLHF. CDR3 in DNA: TGTGCCAGCAGCTTGGGGGACAGGAATTCACCCCTCCACTTT.